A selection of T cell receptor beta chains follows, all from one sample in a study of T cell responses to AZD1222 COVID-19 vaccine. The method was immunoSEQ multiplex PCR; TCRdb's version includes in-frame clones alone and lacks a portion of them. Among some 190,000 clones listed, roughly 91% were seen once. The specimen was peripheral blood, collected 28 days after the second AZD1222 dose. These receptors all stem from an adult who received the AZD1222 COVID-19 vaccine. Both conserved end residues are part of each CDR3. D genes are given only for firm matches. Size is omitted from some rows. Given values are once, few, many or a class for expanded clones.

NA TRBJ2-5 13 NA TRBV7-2 TGTGCCAGCAGCTTAGTTAGTGGAGAGACCCAGTACTTC CASSLVSGETQYF
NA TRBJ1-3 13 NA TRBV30 TGTGCCTGGAGTACGGGGACTGGAAACACCATATATTTT CAWSTGTGNTIYF
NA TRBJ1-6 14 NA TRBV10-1 TGCGCCAGCAGGGTACGAGAATATAATTCACCCCTCCACTTT CASRVREYNSPLHF
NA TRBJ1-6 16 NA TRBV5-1 TGCGCCAGCAGCTTTCAGGGTTTTGGGAATTATTCACCCCTCCACTTT CASSFQGFGNYSPLHF
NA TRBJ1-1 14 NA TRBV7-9 TGTGCCAGCAGCTTAGGGACGGGGGACCGTGAAGCTTTCTTT CASSLGTGDREAFF
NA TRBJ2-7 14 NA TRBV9 TGTGCCAGCAGCGGGACTAAGGGCCCCCACGAGCAGTACTTC CASSGTKGPHEQYF
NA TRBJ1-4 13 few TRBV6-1 TGTGCCAGCAGTGAAGGACCGGGAAGAAAACTGTTTTTT CASSEGPGRKLFF
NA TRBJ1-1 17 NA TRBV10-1 TGCGCCAGCAGTGAGCCAGGGCGAGGGCCCAGGAACACTGAAGCTTTCTTT CASSEPGRGPRNTEAFF
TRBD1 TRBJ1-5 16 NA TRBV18 TGTGCCAGCTCAACAAGGACAGGGGGCAGCAATCAGCCCCAGCATTTT CASSTRTGGSNQPQHF
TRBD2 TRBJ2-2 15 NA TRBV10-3 TGTGCCATCAGTAGTAGCGGGACTTACACCGGGGAGCTGTTTTTT CAISSSGTYTGELFF
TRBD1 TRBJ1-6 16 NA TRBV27 TGTGCCAGCAGTCGCGAGAGACAGGGGTATAATTCACCCCTCCACTTT CASSRERQGYNSPLHF
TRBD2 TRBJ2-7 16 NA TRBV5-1 TGCGCCAGCAGCCCGGGACTAGCGGGAGGGGTCTACGAGCAGTACTTC CASSPGLAGGVYEQYF
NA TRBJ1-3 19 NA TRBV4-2 TGTGCCAGCAGCCATCCAACAGCGGGGGCCAATCTGCCTGGAAACACCATATATTTT CASSHPTAGANLPGNTIYF
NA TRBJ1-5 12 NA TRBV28 TGTGCCAGCAGTCCGCTGAATCAGCCCCAGCATTTT CASSPLNQPQHF
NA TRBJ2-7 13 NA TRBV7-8 TGTGCCAGCAGCCCAAGCTATGGATACGAGCAGTACTTC CASSPSYGYEQYF
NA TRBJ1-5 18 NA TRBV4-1 TGCGCCAGCAGCCAAGAGGTCTGGTCACACCATAGCAATCAGCCCCAGCATTTT CASSQEVWSHHSNQPQHF
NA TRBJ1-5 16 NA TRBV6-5 TGTGCCAGCAGTTATGGGGGAGCCTGGTCTAATCAGCCCCAGCATTTT CASSYGGAWSNQPQHF
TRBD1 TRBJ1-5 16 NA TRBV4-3 TGCGCCAGCAGCCAAGGCGGGACAGGACCCAATCAGCCCCAGCATTTT CASSQGGTGPNQPQHF
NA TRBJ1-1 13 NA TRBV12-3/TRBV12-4 TGTGCCAGCACTCCAGGACCGAACACTGAAGCTTTCTTT CASTPGPNTEAFF
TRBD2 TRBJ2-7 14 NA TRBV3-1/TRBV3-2 TGTGCCAGCAGCCAACCGGGACTAGCGGGCGAGCAGTACTTC CASSQPGLAGEQYF
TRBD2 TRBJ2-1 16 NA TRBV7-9 TGTGCCAGCAGCTCGACTAGCGGGCGAACCTACAATGAGCAGTTCTTC CASSSTSGRTYNEQFF
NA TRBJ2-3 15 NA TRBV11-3 TGTGCCAGCAGCCCCCGTTTTGCGCCCACAGATACGCAGTATTTT CASSPRFAPTDTQYF
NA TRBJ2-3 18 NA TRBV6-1 TGTGCCAGCACTGAACGCCAGACTAGGCTGGGTGGCACAGATACGCAGTATTTT CASTERQTRLGGTDTQYF
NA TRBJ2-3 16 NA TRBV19 TGTGCCAGTAGAGGGCGAGCAGCCATCGGCACAGATACGCAGTATTTT CASRGRAAIGTDTQYF
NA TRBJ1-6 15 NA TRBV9 TGTGCCAGCAGCGTACAGGGGACCGATAATTCACCCCTCCACTTT CASSVQGTDNSPLHF
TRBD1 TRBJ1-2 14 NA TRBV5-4 TGTGCCAGCAGGCAAGGGGGCTCTGGCTATGGCTACACCTTC CASRQGGSGYGYTF
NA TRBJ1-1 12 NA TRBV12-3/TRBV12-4 TGTGCCAGCAGTGGGGGAGGCACTGAAGCTTTCTTT CASSGGGTEAFF
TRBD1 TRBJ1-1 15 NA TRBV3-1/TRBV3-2 TGTGCCAGCAGCCGGACAGGGGGAATGAACACTGAAGCTTTCTTT CASSRTGGMNTEAFF
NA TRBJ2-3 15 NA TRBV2 TGTGCCAGCAGACGTTTGGCAACCCCAGCAGATACGCAGTATTTT CASRRLATPADTQYF
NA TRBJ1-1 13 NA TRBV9 TGTGCCAGCAGCCTCCGGGGGGGGGCTGAAGCTTTCTTT CASSLRGGAEAFF
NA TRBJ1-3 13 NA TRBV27 TGTGCCAGCACTACAGGGAGTGGAAACACCATATATTTT CASTTGSGNTIYF
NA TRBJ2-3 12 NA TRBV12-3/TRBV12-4 TGTGCCAGCAGTTTAGTGGGGAATACGCAGTATTTT CASSLVGNTQYF
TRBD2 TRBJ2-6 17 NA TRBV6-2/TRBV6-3 TGTGCCAGCAGCCAACATTCTGCGGGGGCTGGGGCCAACGTCCTGACTTTC CASSQHSAGAGANVLTF
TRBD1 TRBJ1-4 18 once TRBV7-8 TGTGCCAGCAGCCGGCGGGGGCAGCAGGGGGGAACTAATGAAAAACTGTTTTTT CASSRRGQQGGTNEKLFF
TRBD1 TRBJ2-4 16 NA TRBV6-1 TGTGCCAGCAGTGAAGCGTGGGGACAGGGCCAAAACATTCAGTACTTC CASSEAWGQGQNIQYF